Sequencing of this T cell receptor (beta chain) was carried out in a study of shared clonotypes between healthy human individuals. Study conclusions and caveats: It was only blood that was sampled, and tissue repertoires likely differ. All-four-donor shared clonotypes had higher generation probabilities than non-shared clonotypes did. Across a handful of donors, naive CD4 shared around 5.4%, naive CD8 around 4%, memory CD4 approximately 2.5%, memory CD8 about 0.4%.

With 6 bases removed from V and 4 bases from J, the gap between germline ends came to 16 bases. Per germline, CDR1 SGHDN and CDR2 FVKESK. The CDR3 sequence is 14 residues long. Worth noting for this clone: Its antigen is unknown.

Sorted-subset replicate PCRs used 200 ng DNA, some 31,000 T cell genomes. Some clones are missing from TCRdb's copy, which holds only in-frame ones; the method was immunoSEQ multiplex PCR. The sample contains about 2.4 million clones, roughly 93% of which appear only once. This receptor was identified in a man aged 18 to 35 in good health. Some clones in this sample may be carry-over from other donors' samples. The sample taken for sequencing was naive CD4+ T cells from PBMCs. Subset defined: CD45RA+ positively selected. The V and J genes are TRBV14 and TRBJ2-7; D perhaps matches TRBD2 (6 bases). The CDR3 is CASRPTGVRYEQYF. The CDR3 nucleotides read TGTGCCAGCAGACCTACGGGGGTTCGGTACGAGCAGTACTTC.